The present T cell receptor (beta chain) was sequenced within a study of shared clonotypes between healthy human individuals. Study information: Each donor contributed plates that comprised three CD4 naive, three CD4 memory, two CD8 naive and one CD8 memory.

Whole-study results and caveats: Larger estimated richness was generally seen in naive subsets than in memory subsets.

As to this clone: As yet, its antigen is unknown.

The CDR3 extends over 16 amino acids. Germline V gene sequence: CDR1 MDHEN, CDR2 SYDVKM. V lost 6 bases, J lost 2 bases, and 16 bases lay in between. In the authors' workflow: For the immunoSEQ data, sequences were junction-only without quality scores, so filtering differed. Using immunoSEQ multiplex PCR, the repertoire was profiled, and TCRdb retains in-frame clones only, with some absent. That table supplies the V and J calls and clone size; D and trimming were determined from the DNA. The sample has about 1.5 million clones; over 95% are singletons. The material sequenced was naive CD4+ T cells sorted from blood. Subset denoted: CD45RA+ positively selected. This sequence was found in a man under 40 in good health. The chain uses TRBV28 and TRBJ1-4; D unresolved. In DNA, the CDR3 is TGTGCCAGCAGCGCCCCACGAGACATTACTAATGAAAAACTGTTTTTT. Translated, it gives CASSAPRDITNEKLFF. The complete variable domain, with remaining parts taken from reference TRBV28 and TRBJ1-4, reads DVKVTQSSRYLVKRTGEKVFLECVQDMDHENMFWYRQDPGLGLRLIYFSYDVKMKEKGDIPEGYSVSREKKERFSLILESASTNQTSMYLCASSAPRDITNEKLFFGSGTQLSVL.